Each of the 23 T cell receptor beta chains below was sequenced from the same sample in a study of Graves' ophthalmopathy and Graves' hyperthyroidism. RNA transcripts provided the template for amplifying TCR beta CDR3 regions. RT-PCR with HTBI primers came first, then second-round multiplex PCR. TCRdb called the multiplex PCR reads again in MiXCR, with one record for every CDR3 protein. The table lists 580,000 or so distinct CDR3 sequences, 39% of them singletons. Sequenced input: peripheral blood or thyroid tissue (not recorded which). These receptors were taken from an adult man with Graves' hyperthyroidism.

This clonotype was counted once. V is TRBV4-1 and J is TRBJ1-1, with a weak D call TRBD1 (5 bases). CDR1 MGHRA and CDR2 YSYEKL come from the germline V gene. CDR3 size: 15 residues. Trimming stripped 1 base from V and 1 base from J, with 10 bases between. The CDR3 DNA sequence: TGCGCCAGCAGCCAAGGGTGTGGGGCGAACACTGAAGCTTTCTTT. It yields the protein CASSQGCGANTEAFF.

This clonotype came up many times. The CDR3 sequence: CASSLGDYGYTF. The CDR3 DNA is TGTGCCAGCAGCTTAGGAGACTATGGCTACACCTTC. This chain links TRBV7-9 with TRBJ1-2; D call uncertain. This CDR3 has 12 residues. The germline V gene encodes CDR1 SEHNR and CDR2 FQNEAQ (reference sequence). V was clipped by 1 base and J by 3 bases, with 3 bases between them.

This clonotype was seen at least ten times. The chain employs TRBV5-1 and TRBJ1-1, with D possibly being TRBD1 (6 bases). The CDR3 sequence is 14 residues long. The germline V and J ends were trimmed by 4 bases and 1 base, with 11 bases remaining between them. Germline V gives CDR1 SGHRS, CDR2 YFSETQ. This chain's CDR3 is CASSPQGGNTEAFF. DNA of the CDR3: TGCGCCAGCAGCCCACAGGGTGGGAACACTGAAGCTTTCTTT.

This clonotype was observed many times. The rearrangement joins TRBV20-1 to TRBJ2-5; 7 bases match TRBD1. V lost 6 bases and J lost 5; bases outside the gene matches: 15. Germline V gives CDR1 DFQATT, CDR2 SNEGSKA (reference sequence). This CDR3 spans 15 amino acids. The DNA of the CDR3 is TGCAGTGCCCAAACCACCACAGGGGACGGGGAGACCCAGTACTTC. This gives the protein CSAQTTTGDGETQYF.

The CDR3 sequence: CASSNLKNEQYF. The CDR3 region has the DNA TGCGCCAGCAGCAACCTTAAGAACGAGCAGTACTTC. The J gene is TRBJ2-7, the V gene TRBV4-1; D remains unclear. V was trimmed by 5 bases and J by 5 bases, leaving 10 bases between them. This CDR3 has 12 amino acids. The V gene's germline CDR1 is MGHRA and CDR2 YSYEKL.

Points on this clonotype: This may be a read error: a much more frequent sequence differs by one nucleotide. The rearrangement joins TRBV7-3 to TRBJ1-4, with TRBD1 identical over 8 bases. CDR1 SGHTA and CDR2 FQGTGA come from the germline V gene. The CDR3 sequence is 15 residues long. CDR3: CASSTGQGWGEKLLF. CDR3 nucleotide sequence: TGTGCCAGCAGCACCGGACAGGGATGGGGTGAAAAACTGCTTTTT.

At least ten counts were recorded for this clonotype. CDR3 sequence: CASSLGSGKPYEQYF. Here the CDR3 DNA reads TGTGCCAGCAGCTTAGGGTCAGGGAAGCCCTACGAGCAGTACTTC. The V call is TRBV7-6, the J call TRBJ2-7; perhaps TRBD1 as D (5 bases). Trimming stripped 1 base from V and 2 bases from J, with 12 bases between. Germline CDR1 and CDR2: SGHVS and FNYEAQ. CDR3 length: 15 amino acids.

The chain links TRBV9 to TRBJ1-4; 9 bases fit TRBD1. Germline V gene lookup returns CDR1 SGDLS and CDR2 YYNGEE. V was clipped by 1 base and J by 11 bases; unmatched bases: 6. The CDR3 spans 14 residues. CDR3 DNA sequence: TGTGCCAGCAGCGTATCACAGGGGGCGAGGAAACTGTTTTTT. It encodes CASSVSQGARKLFF.

This clonotype appeared many times. V and J are TRBV6-6 and TRBJ2-5, with D tentatively TRBD1 (6 bases). Trimming removed 2 bases from V and 3 bases from J, with 10 bases in between. Germline CDR1 MNHNY, CDR2 SVGAGI (reference sequence). The CDR3 has 14 amino acids. The CDR3 DNA reads as TGTGCCAGCAGTTACCCAGGGGTAAAAGAGACCCAGTACTTC. It specifies CASSYPGVKETQYF.

This clonotype showed up many times. V is TRBV20-1 and J is TRBJ2-7, with 7 bases matching TRBD1. Germline V gene lookup returns CDR1 DFQATT and CDR2 SNEGSKA (reference sequence). The CDR3 spans 12 residues. V was pared by 4 bases and J by 4 bases, with 4 bases of the junction left unmatched. The CDR3 is CSAMEQGYEQYF. In DNA, the CDR3 is TGCAGTGCTATGGAACAGGGGTACGAGCAGTACTTC.

This clonotype was observed many times. This chain joins TRBV12-3 or TRBV12-4 and TRBJ1-1; D gene ambiguous. CDR3 length: 13 amino acids. V lost 6 bases and J lost 4, with 12 bases in between. The CDR3 DNA is TGTGCCAGCAGGGTGAGGGTCCTCACTGAAGCTTTCTTT. Protein: CASRVRVLTEAFF.

This clonotype was counted many times. J is TRBJ1-1 and V is TRBV7-3; no clear D. This CDR3 is built from 15 residues. V was clipped by 3 bases and J by 0 bases, with 11 bases between them. Germline CDR1 is SGHTA and CDR2 is FQGTGA. The CDR3 sequence: CASSLTGSVNTEAFF. The CDR3 nucleotides read TGTGCCAGCAGCTTGACGGGTTCGGTGAACACTGAAGCTTTCTTT.

The sample holds many counts of this clonotype. The chain links TRBV3-1 to TRBJ1-1, with D unclear. In germline, CDR1 is LGHDT, CDR2 YNNKEL (reference sequence). The V end lost 5 bases, the J end lost 1 base, and 20 bases lay between the germline ends. This CDR3 contains 17 residues. The CDR3 loop reads CASSKGARARENTEAFF. The CDR3 nucleotides are TGTGCCAGCAGCAAAGGAGCGAGGGCGCGGGAGAACACTGAAGCTTTCTTT. The full variable domain, completed using reference TRBV3-1 and TRBJ1-1, is DTAVSQTPKYLVTQMGNDKSIKCEQNLGHDTMYWYKQDSKKFLKIMFSYNNKELIINETVPNRFSPKSPDKAHLNLHINSLELGDSAVYFCASSKGARARENTEAFFGQGTRLTVV.

V is TRBV15 and J is TRBJ1-1, with a possible D match to TRBD1 (5 bases). This CDR3 has 17 amino acids. Trimming cost V 3 bases and J 4 bases, with 21 bases left between them. CDR1 is LNHNV, CDR2 YYDKDF, per germline (reference sequence). In DNA, the CDR3 is TGTGCCACCAGCAGTGCTAGAGATCAAGGCAGGGCCACTGAAGCTTTCTTT. Encoded protein: CATSSARDQGRATEAFF.

At least ten counts were recorded for this clonotype. This rearrangement joins TRBV19 to TRBJ1-1; the D is unclear. This CDR3 is built from 13 residues. Germline CDR1 LNHDA, CDR2 SQIVND (reference sequence). V shed 5 bases and J shed 1 base, with 8 bases lying between them. The CDR3 spells CASSYTANTEAFF. DNA for the CDR3: TGTGCCAGTAGTTATACAGCGAACACTGAAGCTTTCTTT. The full variable domain, rest sourced from reference TRBV19 and TRBJ1-1, is DGGITQSPKYLFRKEGQNVTLSCEQNLNHDAMYWYRQDPGQGLRLIYYSQIVNDFQKGDIAEGYSVSREKKESFPLTVTSAQKNPTAFYLCASSYTANTEAFFGQGTRLTVV.

This clonotype was found a few times. CDR3: CATSDSTAGGASDTQYF. CDR3 bases: TGTGCCACCAGTGATTCGACCGCAGGGGGCGCATCAGATACGCAGTATTTT. The rearrangement joins TRBV24-1 to TRBJ2-3; 8 bases line up with TRBD1. Losses at the gene ends were 2 bases for V and 4 bases for J; bases not matched to a gene: 10. The germline gives CDR1 KGHDR, CDR2 SFDVKD. The CDR3 spans 17 residues.

This chain links TRBV30 with TRBJ2-7; the D is unclear. Germline V lookup: CDR1 GTSNPN, CDR2 SVGIG (reference sequence). CDR3 length equals 14 residues. V was cut by 4 bases and J by 1 base, with 14 bases left in between. CDR3 protein: CAWTPGDLSYEQYF. CDR3 in DNA: TGTGCCTGGACCCCAGGAGATCTATCCTACGAGCAGTACTTC.

As regards this clonotype: Relative to the germline gene, one junction end is altered; a read error may explain this. The chain is built from TRBV12-3 or TRBV12-4 and TRBJ1-4; no clear D gene. The CDR3 extends over 14 amino acids. The DNA of the CDR3 is TGTGCCAGCAGTGACGAAGCAACTAATGAAAAACTGTTTTTC. Its protein product is CASSDEATNEKLFF.

This clonotype was seen only once. The chain recombines TRBV2 with TRBJ1-2; weak D call: TRBD1 (5 bases). The CDR3 totals 18 residues. The ends were cut back, 8 bases at V and 0 bases at J, with 25 bases in the middle. Germline lookup yields CDR1 SNHLY and CDR2 FYNNEI. The CDR3 loop reads CASSPGGAATSANYGYTF. CDR3 bases: TGTGCCAGCTCACCCGGAGGGGCAGCCACTTCAGCTAACTATGGCTACACCTTC.

The rearrangement uses TRBV9 and TRBJ1-3; D is possibly TRBD1 (6 bases). Germline CDR1 is SGDLS and CDR2 is YYNGEE. The length of the CDR3 is 17 residues. With 5 bases removed from V and 1 base from J, the gap between germline ends came to 19 bases. The CDR3 DNA is TGTGCCAGCAGTCGGGGGATAACAGGGATGTCTGGAAACACCATATATTTT. Translated: CASSRGITGMSGNTIYF.

At least ten counts were recorded for this clonotype. The chain couples TRBV9 to TRBJ1-4; the D gene is possibly TRBD1 (6 bases). Deletions cut 3 bases from V and 8 bases from J, with 14 bases between. Germline assignment: CDR1 SGDLS and CDR2 YYNGEE. This CDR3 comprises 14 residues. CDR3 DNA sequence: TGTGCCAGCAGCGAACAGGGTGGGGAAGAAAAACTGTTTTTT. This gives the protein CASSEQGGEEKLFF.

This clonotype has at least ten counts. In DNA form, the CDR3 reads TGTGCCAGCAGCTTAGTCGGCGGGAGTTCAGGGGAGACCCAGTACTTC. This codes for CASSLVGGSSGETQYF. V is TRBV7-2 and J is TRBJ2-5, with TRBD2 matching over 7 bases. Trimming cost V 1 base and J 5 bases; bases outside gene matches: 10. CDR3 length: 16 amino acids. From germline, CDR1 is SGHTA and CDR2 FQGNSA. Based on the CDR3 plus reference TRBV7-2 and TRBJ2-5, the full variable domain is GAGVSQSPSNKVTEKGKDVELRCDPISGHTALYWYRQSLGQGLEFLIYFQGNSAPDKSGLPSDRFSAERTGGSVSTLTIQRTQQEDSAVYLCASSLVGGSSGETQYFGPGTRLLVL.

This clonotype has at least ten counts. V gene TRBV7-2 combines with J gene TRBJ1-2, with 10 bases matching TRBD1. CDR1 and CDR2 from the germline V gene are SGHTA and FQGNSA. Germline trimming cut 3 bases from V and 3 bases from J; bases unmatched to any gene: 7. The CDR3 sequence is 16 residues long. Here the CDR3 reads CASSFPDRGSDYGYTF. CDR3 in DNA: TGTGCCAGCAGCTTCCCGGACAGGGGGTCTGACTATGGCTACACCTTC. Variable domain in full (rest from reference TRBV7-2 and TRBJ1-2): GAGVSQSPSNKVTEKGKDVELRCDPISGHTALYWYRQSLGQGLEFLIYFQGNSAPDKSGLPSDRFSAERTGGSVSTLTIQRTQQEDSAVYLCASSFPDRGSDYGYTFGSGTRLTVV.